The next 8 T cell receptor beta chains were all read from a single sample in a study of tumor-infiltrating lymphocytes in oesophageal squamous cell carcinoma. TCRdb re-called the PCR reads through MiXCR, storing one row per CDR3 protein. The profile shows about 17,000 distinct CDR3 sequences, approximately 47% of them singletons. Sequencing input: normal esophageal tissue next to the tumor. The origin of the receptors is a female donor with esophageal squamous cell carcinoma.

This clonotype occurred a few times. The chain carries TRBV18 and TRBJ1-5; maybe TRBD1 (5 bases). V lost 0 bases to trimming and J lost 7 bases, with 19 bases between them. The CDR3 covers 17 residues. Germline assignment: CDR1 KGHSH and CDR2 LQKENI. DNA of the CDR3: TGTGCCAGCTCACCACCAGGTATGGGGGGAACTGGGCAGCCCCAGCATTTT. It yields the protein CASSPPGMGGTGQPQHF.

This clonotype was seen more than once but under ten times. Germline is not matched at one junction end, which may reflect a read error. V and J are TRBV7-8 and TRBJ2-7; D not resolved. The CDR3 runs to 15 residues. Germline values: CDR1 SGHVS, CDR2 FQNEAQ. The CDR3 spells CASSLKDLYNSPLHF. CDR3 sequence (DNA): TGTGCCAGCAGCTTAAAGGACCTTTATAATTCACCCCTCCACTTC.

The CDR3: CASSLGQAHNEQFF. The CDR3 region has the DNA TGTGCCAGCAGCTTAGGGCAGGCCCACAATGAGCAGTTCTTC. This chain uses TRBV7-2 with TRBJ2-1; D gene unclear. CDR1 and CDR2 from the germline V gene are SGHTA and FQGNSA. Trimming left V 1 base short and J 5 bases short, with 9 bases between. The CDR3 length is 14 residues.

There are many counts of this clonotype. The CDR3 coding sequence is TGTGCCAGCAGTGATCACGACAGGGTAAAGACCCAGTACTTC. Amino acids: CASSDHDRVKTQYF. The rearrangement uses TRBV6-4 and TRBJ2-5; 7 nucleotides match TRBD1. The V gene's germline CDR1 is MRHNA and CDR2 SNTAGT. V lost 3 bases to trimming and J lost 6 bases; unmatched junction nucleotides: 7. The CDR3 is made up of 14 amino acids.

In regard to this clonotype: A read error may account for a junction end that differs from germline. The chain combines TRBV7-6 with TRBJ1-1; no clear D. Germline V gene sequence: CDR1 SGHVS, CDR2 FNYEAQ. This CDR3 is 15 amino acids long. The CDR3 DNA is TGTGCCAGCAGCTTAGTTGACCTTCCTTTGGGATCGGATAACTTC. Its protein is CASSLVDLPLGSDNF.

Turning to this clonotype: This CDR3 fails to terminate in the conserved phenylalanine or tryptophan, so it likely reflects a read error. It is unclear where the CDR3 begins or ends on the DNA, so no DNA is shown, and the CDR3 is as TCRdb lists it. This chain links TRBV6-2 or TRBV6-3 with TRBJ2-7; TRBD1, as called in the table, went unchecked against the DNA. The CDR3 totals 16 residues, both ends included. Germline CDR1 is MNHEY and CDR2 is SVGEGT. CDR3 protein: CASRRQGADYGYTFGS.

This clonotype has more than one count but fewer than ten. In DNA form, the CDR3 reads TGTGCCAGCAGTTTATCGCGGGGGCCGATATACGAGCAGTACTTC. Residues: CASSLSRGPIYEQYF. The rearrangement joins TRBV27 to TRBJ2-3; possible D gene TRBD2, 7 bases. The closer fit of TRBJ2-7 to the DNA end suggests the J call may be wrong. Per the germline V gene, CDR1 is MNHEY and CDR2 is SMNVEV (reference sequence). CDR3 length: 15 residues.

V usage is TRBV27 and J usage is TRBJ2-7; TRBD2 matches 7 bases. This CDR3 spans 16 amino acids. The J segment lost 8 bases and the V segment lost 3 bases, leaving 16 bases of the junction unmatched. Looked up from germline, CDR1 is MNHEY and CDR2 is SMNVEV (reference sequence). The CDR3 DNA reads TGTGCCAGCAGTTTGCGGGTCGGGGGGTCCCAGCCCCAGCAGTACTTC. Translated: CASSLRVGGSQPQQYF.